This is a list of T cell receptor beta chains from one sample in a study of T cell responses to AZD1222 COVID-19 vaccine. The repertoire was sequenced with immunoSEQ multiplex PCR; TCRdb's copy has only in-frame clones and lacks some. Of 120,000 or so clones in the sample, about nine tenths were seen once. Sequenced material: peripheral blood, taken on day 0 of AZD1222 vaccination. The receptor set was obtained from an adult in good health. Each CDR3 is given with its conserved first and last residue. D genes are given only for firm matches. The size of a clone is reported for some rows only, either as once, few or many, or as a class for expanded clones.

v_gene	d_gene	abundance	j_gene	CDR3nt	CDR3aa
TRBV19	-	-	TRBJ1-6	TGTGCCAGTAGTACCAGGCCGTGGGGTTCACCCCTCCACTTT	CASSTRPWGSPLHF
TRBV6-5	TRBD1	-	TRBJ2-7	TGTGCCAGCGGACAGGGGCCCTACGAGCAGTACTTC	CASGQGPYEQYF
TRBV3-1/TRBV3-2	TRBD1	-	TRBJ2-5	TGTGCCAGCAGCCAAGATAGGGACAGTGTCATCCAAGAGACCCAGTACTTC	CASSQDRDSVIQETQYF
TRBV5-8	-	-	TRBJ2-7	TGTGCCAGCAGCTCCCCTGGAACGCTCTACGAGCAGTACTTC	CASSSPGTLYEQYF
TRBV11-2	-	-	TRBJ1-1	TGTGCCAGCAGTCCGAGACACGGTTCGAACACTGAAGCTTTCTTT	CASSPRHGSNTEAFF
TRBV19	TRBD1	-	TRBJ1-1	TGTGCCAGTAGTATATATGGGACAGGGGAGGACACTGAAGCTTTCTTT	CASSIYGTGEDTEAFF
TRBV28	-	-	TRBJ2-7	TGTGCCAGCAGTTCCCCTAAGGACGAGCAGTACTTC	CASSSPKDEQYF
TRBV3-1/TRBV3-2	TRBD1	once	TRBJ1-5	TGTGCCAGCAGCCAAGGTGGGACAGGGGCAAGTATTCCCCAGCATTTT	CASSQGGTGASIPQHF
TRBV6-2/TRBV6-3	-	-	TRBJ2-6	TGTGCCAGCAGTTACCTTACACCCGCTGGGGCCAACGTCCTGACTTTC	CASSYLTPAGANVLTF
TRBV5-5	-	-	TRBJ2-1	TGTGCCAGCAGCTGGGGGCGGGAGTGGCTTGGCGAGCAGTTCTTC	CASSWGREWLGEQFF
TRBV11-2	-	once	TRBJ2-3	TGTGCCAGCAGCTTTGGACCCACAACAGATACGCAGTATTTT	CASSFGPTTDTQYF
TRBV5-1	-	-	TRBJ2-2	TGCGCCAGCAGCTTGTTACAGACGAACACCGGGGAGCTGTTTTTT	CASSLLQTNTGELFF
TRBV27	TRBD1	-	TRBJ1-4	TGTGCCTCTCGACTTTCCGGGACAGGGAATGAAAAACTGTTTTTT	CASRLSGTGNEKLFF
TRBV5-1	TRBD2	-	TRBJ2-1	TGCGCCAGCAGCTCGACTAGCGGGTTGGACAATGAGCAGTTCTTC	CASSSTSGLDNEQFF
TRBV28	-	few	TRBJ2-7	TGTGCCAGCAGTCCTCCGCGCCGGGGGCAGTACTTC	CASSPPRRGQYF
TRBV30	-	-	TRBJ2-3	TGTGCCTGGAGGATAAGGGGGGGCACAGATACGCAGTATTTT	CAWRIRGGTDTQYF
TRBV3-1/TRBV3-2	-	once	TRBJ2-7	TGTGCCAGCAGCCATGGACTCGGAGGGTACGAGCAGTACTTC	CASSHGLGGYEQYF
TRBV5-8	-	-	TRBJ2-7	TGTGCCAGCAGCTTGGGACATCTAATTAGCTCCTACGAGCAGTACTTC	CASSLGHLISSYEQYF
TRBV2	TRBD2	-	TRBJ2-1	TGTGCCAGCAGTGATAGCCCCGGGGGGGCAGGAGTGCAGTTCTTC	CASSDSPGGAGVQFF
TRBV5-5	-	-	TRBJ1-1	TGTGCCAGCAGCTCGGCGGGGGGTTACACTGAAGCTTTCTTT	CASSSAGGYTEAFF
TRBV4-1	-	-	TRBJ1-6	TGCGCCAGCAGCCAAGAGGGGCCAGCTACTTCACCCCTCCACTTT	CASSQEGPATSPLHF
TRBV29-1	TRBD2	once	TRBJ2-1	TGCAGCGTTGAAGACCCTAGCGGGAATAAGCAGTTCTTC	CSVEDPSGNKQFF
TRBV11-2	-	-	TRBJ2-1	TGTGCCAGCAGCGCCCGGGTCCTCTACAATGAGCAGTTCTTC	CASSARVLYNEQFF
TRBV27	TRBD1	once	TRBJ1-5	TGTGCCAGCAGTTTCCCGTGGACAGGTGGGAAGGGGATTGGCAATCAGCCCCAGCATTTT	CASSFPWTGGKGIGNQPQHF
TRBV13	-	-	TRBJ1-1	TGTGCCAGCAGCTTAGGCCAGGGGCACACTGAAGCTTTCTTT	CASSLGQGHTEAFF
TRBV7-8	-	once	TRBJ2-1	TGTGCCAGCTGGGGGCAAGCGAGGATCCCCTACAATGAGCAGTTCTTC	CASWGQARIPYNEQFF
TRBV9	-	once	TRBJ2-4	TGTGCCAGCAGTCCCCACGAGGTAGTCTCCAAAAACATTCAGTACTTC	CASSPHEVVSKNIQYF
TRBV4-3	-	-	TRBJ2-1	TGCGCCAGCAGCCGCCGTGGGGCGGATAGCTCCTACAATGAGCAGTTCTTC	CASSRRGADSSYNEQFF
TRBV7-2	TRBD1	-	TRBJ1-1	TGTGCCAGCAGCGCGGGACAGCTGTATAAAGCTTTCTTT	CASSAGQLYKAFF
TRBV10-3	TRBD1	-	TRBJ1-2	TGTGCCATCAATGCAGGGGGTTTTGGCTACACCTTC	CAINAGGFGYTF
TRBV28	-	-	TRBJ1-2	TGTGCCAGCAGTTTAGGGGTTAACTATGGCTACACCTTC	CASSLGVNYGYTF
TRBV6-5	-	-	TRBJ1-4	TGTGCCAGCAGTTACGGGCAGATGGGAAATGAAAAACTGTTTTTT	CASSYGQMGNEKLFF
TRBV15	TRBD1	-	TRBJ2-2	TGTGCCACCAGCAGGGACAGGACCGGGGAGCTGTTTTTT	CATSRDRTGELFF
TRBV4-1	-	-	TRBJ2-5	TGCGCCAGCAGCCGCCAGGGCGAAGAGACCCAGTACTTC	CASSRQGEETQYF
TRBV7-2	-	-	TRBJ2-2	TGTGCCAGCAGCTTAGTGGGTCGGGTATCGAACACCGGGGAGCTGTTTTTT	CASSLVGRVSNTGELFF
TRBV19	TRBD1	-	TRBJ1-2	TGTGCCAGTAGTATAGTCGGGACAGGGGCTAACTATGGCTACACCTTC	CASSIVGTGANYGYTF
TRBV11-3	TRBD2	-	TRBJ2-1	TGTGCCAGCAGCACCGGGACTAGCGGGATCGATGAGCAGTTCTTC	CASSTGTSGIDEQFF
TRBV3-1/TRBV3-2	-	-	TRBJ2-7	TGTGCCAGCAGCGCCTCTCGACACGAGCAGTACTTC	CASSASRHEQYF
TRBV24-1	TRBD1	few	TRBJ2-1	TGTGCCACCAGTGATTTTTCGGGACAGGGCGATGAGCAGTTCTTC	CATSDFSGQGDEQFF
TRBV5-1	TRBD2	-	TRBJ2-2	TGCGCCAGAGGATTACTAGCGGGAGACACCGGGGAGCTGTTTTTT	CARGLLAGDTGELFF
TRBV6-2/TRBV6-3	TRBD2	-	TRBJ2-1	TGTGCCAGCAGCCGCGGGACTAGCGGGAGTGTGGCCTACAATGAGCAGTTCTTC	CASSRGTSGSVAYNEQFF
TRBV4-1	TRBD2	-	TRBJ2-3	TGCGCCAGCAGCCAAGACGGGGGAGGTAGCGGGGCAGATACGCAGTATTTT	CASSQDGGGSGADTQYF